These 23 T cell receptor beta chains originate from one sample sequenced in a study of blood T cell repertoires in COVID-19. Method: immunoSEQ multiplex PCR; TCRdb's copy keeps in-frame clones and lacks some. The data contain 250,000 to 350,000 clones, approximately 89% of them seen just once; the ten biggest clones take up roughly 8%. Sequencing was performed on peripheral blood. The receptors originated from a woman aged 45-60 years who had recovered from COVID-19.

The chain recombines TRBV6-5 with TRBJ1-6; D not resolved. The CDR3 loop spans 13 amino acids. The germline gives CDR1 MNHEY, CDR2 SVGAGI. The ends were cut back, 11 bases at V and 5 bases at J, with 13 bases in the middle. CDR3 protein: CAGSTRDNSPLHF. The CDR3 bases are TGTGCCGGCTCGACCCGGGATAATTCACCCCTCCACTTT.

The chain combines TRBV11-2 with TRBJ2-3; 10 nucleotides match TRBD2. Germline loops: CDR1 SGHAT, CDR2 FQNNGV. This CDR3 has 18 amino acids. V trimming: 5 bases; J trimming: 0 bases; junction bases outside the gene matches: 11. The CDR3 nucleotides read TGTGCCAGCAGCCCCGGGGTAGCGGGGGGACTAAGCACAGATACGCAGTATTTT. Amino acids: CASSPGVAGGLSTDTQYF.

The chain couples TRBV7-6 to TRBJ2-5, with a possible D match to TRBD2 (5 bases). Trimming removed 3 bases at V and 0 bases at J, with 8 bases between. Germline CDR1 and CDR2: SGHVS and FNYEAQ. This CDR3 region has 14 residues. The CDR3: CASSFDGNQETQYF. The CDR3 region has the DNA TGTGCCAGCAGCTTCGACGGGAACCAAGAGACCCAGTACTTC.

In DNA form, the CDR3 reads TGTGCCAGCCGACCCGGGACAAATTACAATGAGCAGTTCTTC. Protein product: CASRPGTNYNEQFF. The chain uses TRBV28 and TRBJ2-1, with D tentatively TRBD1 (6 bases). Per germline, CDR1 MDHEN and CDR2 SYDVKM. The CDR3 has 14 residues. Trimming pared 8 bases from V and 4 bases from J, leaving 15 bases between.

This clone was observed a handful of times. The chain joins TRBV28 to TRBJ2-2; 7 bases line up with TRBD1. The J segment lost 4 bases and the V segment lost 6 bases, leaving 5 bases of the junction unmatched. CDR1 is MDHEN, CDR2 SYDVKM, per germline. CDR3 length: 14 residues. As DNA, the CDR3 is TGTGCCAGCAGCACAGGGGACCTCACCGGGGAGCTGTTTTTT. It encodes CASSTGDLTGELFF.

The genes are TRBV7-3 and TRBJ2-2; TRBD1 matches at 8 bases. J gave up 6 bases and V 0 bases, and 0 bases lay outside the gene matches. The germline gives CDR1 SGHTA, CDR2 FQGTGA. The CDR3 is 14 amino acids. CDR3 region: CASSLTDRAGELFF. CDR3 in DNA: TGTGCCAGCAGCTTAACGGACAGGGCCGGGGAGCTGTTTTTT.

V is TRBV2 and J is TRBJ2-7; tentative D call: TRBD2 (6 bases). The CDR3 has 13 amino acids. The V end lost 11 bases, the J end lost 1 base, and 15 bases lay between the germline ends. Germline CDR1 and CDR2: SNHLY and FYNNEI. In nucleotides, the CDR3 is TGTGCCGGGCGGAGACGGGGGTCCTACGAGCAGTACTTC. It translates to CAGRRRGSYEQYF.

The CDR3 region is CASSRGLDLYEQYF. In DNA, the CDR3 is TGTGCCAGTAGTAGGGGACTCGACCTCTACGAGCAGTACTTC. The chain has TRBV19 and TRBJ2-7; a weak D match, TRBD2 (6 bases). Between the trimmed V and J ends, which lost 4 bases and 3 bases, there was a span of 13 bases. The CDR3 length is 14 residues. Germline lookup yields CDR1 LNHDA and CDR2 SQIVND (reference sequence).

V gene TRBV2 combines with J gene TRBJ2-5, with 8 bases fitting TRBD2. The CDR3 extends over 17 amino acids. The trim removed 2 bases at V and 4 bases at J, leaving 12 bases unmatched. CDR1 SNHLY and CDR2 FYNNEI come from the germline V gene. The CDR3 protein is CASSEQVAGGGVETQYF. The DNA of the CDR3 is TGTGCCAGCAGTGAACAGGTGGCGGGGGGAGGTGTAGAGACCCAGTACTTC.

The J gene is TRBJ2-5, the V gene TRBV11-3; the match to TRBD2 covers 15 bases. CDR1 SGHNT and CDR2 YENEEA come from the germline V gene. The CDR3 is 16 amino acids. The V gene end was trimmed by 4 bases and the J gene end by 3 bases; junction bases not matched to a gene: 3. The CDR3 region has the DNA TGTGCCAGCAGCTCCGGGACTAGCGGGAGGAAAGAGACCCAGTACTTC. It translates to CASSSGTSGRKETQYF.

This chain joins TRBV4-3 and TRBJ2-1, with TRBD2 matching over 13 bases. CDR1 and CDR2 from the germline V gene are LGHNA and YSLEER. Trimming at V came to 2 bases and at J to 15 bases, leaving 19 bases not matched to a gene. The CDR3 has 18 amino acids. The CDR3 sequence: CASSQPRTTSGRLLLSFF. Written as DNA, the CDR3 is TGCGCCAGCAGCCAACCCCGGACGACTAGCGGGAGGCTCTTGCTATCGTTCTTC.

Written as DNA, the CDR3 is TGTGCCAGCTTGGGACAGGGTTCCTCTGGGGCCAACGTCCTGACTTTC. It specifies CASLGQGSSGANVLTF. The chain uses TRBV7-8 and TRBJ2-6, with 9 positions matching TRBD1. The ends lost 8 bases at V and 0 bases at J; junction bases unmatched: 5. Germline V gene data show CDR1 as SGHVS and CDR2 as FQNEAQ. The CDR3 has 16 amino acids.

J is TRBJ2-2 and V is TRBV29-1; a possible D gene is TRBD1 (5 bases). Germline values: CDR1 SQVTM, CDR2 ANQGSEA. The ends were cut back, 4 bases at V and 0 bases at J, with 9 bases in the middle. The CDR3 totals 14 residues. CDR3 coding DNA: TGCAGCGTTGGGGGCGACTCGAACACCGGGGAGCTGTTTTTT. Amino acids: CSVGGDSNTGELFF.

The V and J genes are TRBV28 and TRBJ2-1, with TRBD1 matching 7 bases. Germline V gene lookup returns CDR1 MDHEN and CDR2 SYDVKM. The CDR3 is made up of 13 amino acids. V was clipped by 8 bases and J by 6 bases; unmatched bases: 7. The CDR3 DNA follows: TGTGCCAGCCAGACAGGGCTAGTCAATGAGCAGTTCTTC. Translation: CASQTGLVNEQFF.

CDR3 DNA: TGTGCCAGTAGTATGATCGAGGACAGGGGGGTCGAGCAGTACTTC. Its protein product is CASSMIEDRGVEQYF. The chain employs TRBV19 and TRBJ2-7, with TRBD1 identical over 10 bases. V lost 3 bases to trimming and J lost 6 bases; unmatched junction nucleotides: 8. Germline CDR1 LNHDA, CDR2 SQIVND (reference sequence). This CDR3 region has 15 residues. Full variable domain (missing parts from reference TRBV19 and TRBJ2-7): DGGITQSPKYLFRKEGQNVTLSCEQNLNHDAMYWYRQDPGQGLRLIYYSQIVNDFQKGDIAEGYSVSREKKESFPLTVTSAQKNPTAFYLCASSMIEDRGVEQYFGPGTRLTVT.

The chain employs TRBV3-1 (or the pseudogene TRBV3-2) and TRBJ1-4; unclear D gene. Germline V gene data show CDR1 as LGHDT and CDR2 as YNNKEL (reference sequence). V was shortened by 11 bases and J by 0 bases, with 13 bases between the two germline ends. This CDR3 spans 14 amino acids. CDR3 amino acids: CAGCIAATNEKLFF. CDR3 coding DNA: TGTGCCGGTTGTATTGCAGCAACTAATGAAAAACTGTTTTTT.

The rearrangement uses TRBV19 and TRBJ2-1; 8 positions agree with TRBD1. The CDR3 is 14 residues long. Trimming removed 3 bases from V and 7 bases from J; junction bases left unmatched: 5. CDR1 LNHDA and CDR2 SQIVND come from the germline V gene (reference sequence). The CDR3 here is CASSIRGLGNEQFF. CDR3 DNA sequence: TGTGCCAGTAGTATCAGGGGGCTGGGGAATGAGCAGTTCTTC.

The chain joins TRBV20-1 to TRBJ1-2, with D possibly matching TRBD1 (6 bases). Trimming removed 7 bases from V and 7 bases from J, with 7 bases in between. The CDR3 contains 9 residues. Germline values: CDR1 DFQATT, CDR2 SNEGSKA (reference sequence). CDR3: CSEGGGYTF. DNA of the CDR3: TGCAGTGAAGGGGGTGGCTACACCTTC.

The chain joins TRBV5-5 to TRBJ2-1; 10 bases are a match to TRBD2. With V trimmed by 1 base and J by 7 bases, 5 bases remained unmatched. The CDR3 sequence is 15 residues long. Germline CDR1 SGHKS, CDR2 YYEKEE (reference sequence). The CDR3 region is CASSLSSGRTNEQFF. The CDR3 nucleotides are TGTGCCAGCAGCTTGAGTAGCGGGAGGACTAATGAGCAGTTCTTC.

This chain joins TRBV7-9 and TRBJ2-1, with TRBD1 matching 8 bases. J gave up 3 bases and V 8 bases, and 9 bases lay outside the gene matches. Germline assignment: CDR1 SEHNR and CDR2 FQNEAQ (reference sequence). The length of the CDR3 is 15 residues. The chain's CDR3 is CASVRQGPLYNEQFF. CDR3 in DNA: TGTGCCAGCGTTCGACAGGGGCCTCTCTACAATGAGCAGTTCTTC.

A word on this clone: Possible read error: a much larger clone is one base away. This sequence joins TRBV9 and TRBJ2-2; TRBD1 is a possible D gene (6 bases). V lost 0 bases and J lost 3, with 6 bases in between. CDR3 size: 14 residues. CDR1 is SGDLS, CDR2 YYNGEE, per germline. For the CDR3, the DNA is TGTGCCAGCAGCGTAGACAGGGACACCGGGGAGCTGTTTTTT. Protein product: CASSVDRDTGELFF.

The rearrangement uses TRBV20-1 and TRBJ2-7, with a weak D call TRBD1 (6 bases). Germline CDR1 reads DFQATT; CDR2 reads SNEGSKA (reference sequence). The CDR3 consists of 11 residues. Trimming pared 6 bases from V and 2 bases from J, leaving 8 bases between. The CDR3 DNA reads as TGCAGTGCCAACAGGGCCTACGAGCAGTACTTC. Amino acids: CSANRAYEQYF.

The V and J genes are TRBV15 and TRBJ2-3; TRBD2 is a possible D gene (5 bases). This CDR3 comprises 14 residues. Germline values: CDR1 LNHNV, CDR2 YYDKDF (reference sequence). Trimming pared 5 bases from V and 5 bases from J, leaving 14 bases between. CDR3: CATSRSSSLDTQYF. CDR3 nucleotides: TGTGCCACCAGCCGAAGTTCTAGCTTAGATACGCAGTATTTT.